This T cell receptor (beta chain) came from a study of T cell repertoires in ileal Crohn's disease. Overall study context: Thiopurines (around twelve) or anti-TNF agents (more than 17) were given postoperatively to about half. From the surgical specimen's inflamed ileum, biopsies were taken as M0.

Indicated time point: inflamed ileum from the surgical specimen. Eligibility required adulthood, ileal or ileocolonic Crohn's disease and indicated ileocolonic resection. Generated by immunoSEQ multiplex PCR, the TCRdb table keeps only in-frame clones and is missing some. The table has about 5,300 clones, 82% seen once; the top ten hold around 20%. Sequencing was done on a sample of ileal tissue. This receptor was identified in an adult with Crohn's disease.

Here the CDR3 DNA reads TGTGCCAGCAGTGAAGCAGGGGGTACGGGAGATGAATACGAGCAGTACTTC. Its protein is CASSEAGGTGDEYEQYF. The V gene is TRBV2, the J gene TRBJ2-7; D is perhaps TRBD1 or TRBD2 (6 bases each). The CDR3 runs to 17 residues. Germline V gene sequence: CDR1 SNHLY, CDR2 FYNNEI. Trimming removed 0 bases from V and 4 bases from J, with 19 bases in between.